This T cell receptor beta chain was sequenced for a study of shared clonotypes between healthy human individuals. Looking at the study overall: Donor composition was a couple of women and a few men, aged 18 to 49.

Findings of the study overall: Naive subsets typically showed greater estimated richness than memory subsets. The low donor count limited represented genetic and exposure-history diversity.

About this clone itself: Its antigen is unidentified.

Trimming took 1 base from V and 0 from J, leaving 4 bases between them. Germline CDR1 reads SGHDN; CDR2 reads FVKESK. This CDR3 spans 13 amino acids. Naive CD8 cells lacked CD45RO, underwent positive selection for CCR7 and left out terminally differentiated effector memory CD45RA+ cells. Here immunoSEQ multiplex PCR was the method, and the copy in TCRdb shows in-frame clones only, minus some. This table has more than 2 million clones, 80% to 95% appearing once. Sequenced material: naive CD8+ T cells from PBMCs. The chain recombines TRBV14 with TRBJ2-7; D gene ambiguous. This TCR was sampled from a man aged 18 to 29 in good health. Some clones in this sample may be carry-over from other donors' samples. CDR3 DNA: TGTGCCAGCAGCCAAGTAAACTCCTACGAGCAGTACTTC. This codes for CASSQVNSYEQYF.